This TCR beta chain came from a study of OX40 agonist ivuxolimab in advanced cancers. Whole-study findings and limits: Among some nonresponders, normalized T-cell clonal expansion was also low.

CDR1 is SGHNT and CDR2 is YENEEA in the germline V gene. The CDR3 spans 15 residues. Trimming stripped 4 bases from V and 3 bases from J, with 12 bases between. The assay was immunoSEQ multiplex PCR, and TCRdb's table has in-frame clones only and misses some. This sample carries roughly 49,000 clones, roughly 80% of them seen once, and the ten largest clones take 2.5% to 3.5%. A word on this clone: Its specificity is not known.

The specimen comprised CD4+ or CD8+ T cells sorted from blood, sampled in a trial of the OX40 agonist ivuxolimab. V and J are TRBV11-3 and TRBJ1-4; a weak D match, TRBD1 (6 bases). The receptor comes from an adult with an advanced solid tumor such as melanoma, head and neck, liver or kidney cancer. DNA for the CDR3: TGTGCCAGCAGCTCCGGGACATCATCTAATGAAAAACTGTTTTTT. Protein: CASSSGTSSNEKLFF.